The 20 T cell receptor beta chains in this list originate from one sample, sequenced in a study of T cells in Graves' hyperthyroidism and ophthalmopathy. TCR beta CDR3 regions were amplified from RNA transcripts. RT-PCR in the first round (using the HTBI primer set) targeted the TCR CDR3. TCRdb re-derived calls from the multiplex PCR reads in MiXCR, one entry per CDR3 protein. The sample includes 600,000 to 700,000 distinct CDR3 sequences, nearly 45% of them seen just once. Sequencing input: peripheral blood or thyroid tissue (not recorded which). Receptors were obtained from an adult man with Graves' disease, either hyperthyroidism or ophthalmopathy (not recorded which).

The chain has TRBV2 and TRBJ1-1; TRBD1 matches at 7 bases. V was pared by 6 bases and J by 0 bases, with 7 bases of the junction left unmatched. Germline CDR1 is SNHLY and CDR2 is FYNNEI. The length of the CDR3 is 15 residues. CDR3 in amino acids: CASRDPGQLNTEAFF. CDR3 in DNA: TGTGCCAGCAGAGACCCGGGACAGCTGAACACTGAAGCTTTCTTT.

The CDR3 sequence: CASSLDRYRAAGNTIYF. In nucleotides, the CDR3 is TGTGCCAGCAGCTTAGATCGCTATCGGGCGGCTGGAAACACCATATATTTT. V usage is TRBV11-3 and J usage is TRBJ1-3; D is unresolved. CDR3 length equals 17 residues. V was shortened by 0 bases and J by 2 bases, with 14 bases between the two germline ends. Germline CDR1 and CDR2: SGHNT and YENEEA.

This chain links TRBV7-2 with TRBJ1-6; D is ambiguous. Germline V gene sequence: CDR1 SGHTA, CDR2 FQGNSA. The CDR3 runs to 17 residues. The V end was cut by 3 bases, the J end by 6 bases, with 18 bases between. CDR3 sequence: CASSLSPRRVSNSPLHF. The CDR3 coding sequence is TGTGCCAGCAGCTTGTCCCCGCGGCGGGTGTCTAATTCACCCCTCCACTTT.

The gene calls are TRBV2 and TRBJ2-7, with 11 nucleotides matching TRBD1. This CDR3 has 14 amino acids. Trimming removed 4 bases from V and 4 bases from J; junction bases left unmatched: 3. The V gene's germline CDR1 is SNHLY and CDR2 FYNNEI. The CDR3 region has the DNA TGTGCCAGCAGTGTGGACAGGGGGCTGTACGAGCAGTACTTC. This translates into CASSVDRGLYEQYF.

The sample holds a few counts of this clonotype. This chain links TRBV29-1 with TRBJ2-3; D ambiguous. Trimming left V 7 bases short and J 2 bases short, with 7 bases between. Germline CDR1 is SQVTM and CDR2 is ANQGSEA. The CDR3 covers 11 residues. The CDR3 DNA follows: TGCAGCGGGGGATACACAGATACGCAGTATTTT. This gives the protein CSGGYTDTQYF.

This sequence joins TRBV2 and TRBJ2-5; D call uncertain. Trimming cost V 6 bases and J 2 bases, with 19 bases left between them. The length of the CDR3 is 16 residues. The germline V gene encodes CDR1 SNHLY and CDR2 FYNNEI. Written as DNA, the CDR3 is TGTGCCAGCAGCCAAGTTCATAAGACACTTCAAGAGACCCAGTACTTC. It is translated as CASSQVHKTLQETQYF. The full variable domain, in which reference TRBV2 and TRBJ2-5 provide the parts outside the CDR3, is EPEVTQTPSHQVTQMGQEVILRCVPISNHLYFYWYRQILGQKVEFLVSFYNNEISEKSEIFDDQFSVERPDGSNFTLKIRSTKLEDSAMYFCASSQVHKTLQETQYFGPGTRLLVL.

Points on this clonotype: A read error may explain this, as a much larger clone is one base away. The gene calls are TRBV7-2 and TRBJ1-6; possibly TRBD1 for D (5 bases). In germline, CDR1 is SGHTA, CDR2 FQGNSA. The CDR3 totals 14 residues. This CDR3 is CVSSILRGISPLHF. CDR3 in DNA: TGTGTCTCCAGCATCCTACGGGGGATTTCACCCCTCCACTTT.

This clonotype was observed many times. The chain's CDR3 is CSASEETQYF. The CDR3 coding sequence is TGCAGTGCTAGTGAGGAGACCCAGTACTTC. The chain uses TRBV20-1 and TRBJ2-5; no clear D. Looked up from germline, CDR1 is DFQATT and CDR2 is SNEGSKA (reference sequence). Trimming removed 3 bases at V and 5 bases at J, with 4 bases between. The CDR3 consists of 10 residues.

This chain joins TRBV29-1 and TRBJ1-3; unclear D gene. V was trimmed by 8 bases and J by 4 bases, leaving 15 bases between them. The CDR3 consists of 13 residues. Germline CDR1 SQVTM, CDR2 ANQGSEA. The CDR3 loop reads CSLGRPPGNTIYF. The CDR3 bases are TGCAGCTTAGGCAGGCCGCCGGGAAACACCATATATTTT.

The chain carries TRBV2 and TRBJ1-2, with 11 positions matching TRBD1. The germline CDR1 and CDR2 sequences are SNHLY and FYNNEI. The CDR3 sequence is 16 residues long. V lost 7 bases, J lost 5 bases, and 12 bases stayed unmatched. The CDR3 DNA is TGTGCCAGCAACCTAGGACAGGGGGCCTCAAAATATGGCTACACCTTC. The encoded protein is CASNLGQGASKYGYTF.

Of note for this clonotype: Just one base apart from a much larger clone, this may be a read error. The J gene is TRBJ1-5, the V gene TRBV10-2; TRBD1 matches at 7 bases. CDR3 length: 15 amino acids. J was trimmed by 5 bases and V by 1 base; bases with no gene match: 5. Germline V CDR1 and CDR2: WSHSY, SAAADI. CDR3 protein: CASSEWGTVYQPQHF. The DNA of the CDR3 is TGCGCCAGCAGTGAGTGGGGGACAGTTTATCAGCCCCAGCATTTT.

The chain uses TRBV7-9 and TRBJ1-4; 7 bases are shared with TRBD1. Trimming at V came to 5 bases and at J to 6 bases, leaving 12 bases not matched to a gene. The CDR3 spans 16 residues. Germline-derived CDR1 and CDR2 are SEHNR and FQNEAQ (reference sequence). CDR3 sequence: CASSLTSGTADEKLFF. DNA for the CDR3: TGTGCCAGCAGCCTTACTAGCGGGACAGCGGATGAAAAACTGTTTTTT.

There are many counts of this clonotype. The chain is built from TRBV29-1 and TRBJ1-2; D not certain. Germline lookup yields CDR1 SQVTM and CDR2 ANQGSEA. V was pared by 3 bases and J by 3 bases, with 8 bases between. CDR3 length equals 12 residues. CDR3 DNA sequence: TGCAGCGTTGACCACAGTCACTATGGCTACACCTTC. Its translation: CSVDHSHYGYTF.

This clonotype was seen a handful of times. This chain's CDR3 is CSVGRGSGETQYF. Here the CDR3 DNA reads TGCAGTGTCGGGAGAGGTTCTGGGGAGACCCAGTACTTC. The chain couples TRBV20-1 to TRBJ2-5, with D possibly being TRBD2 (6 bases). V was pared by 7 bases and J by 5 bases, with 17 bases between. The CDR3 is 13 residues long. Germline CDR1 is DFQATT and CDR2 is SNEGSKA (reference sequence).

This clonotype was counted only a few times. J is TRBJ2-6 and V is TRBV6-1, with D perhaps matching TRBD2 (5 bases). V was shortened by 4 bases and J by 4 bases, with 14 bases between the two germline ends. CDR3 length equals 16 residues. CDR1 is MNHNS and CDR2 is SASEGT in the germline V gene. The CDR3 nucleotides read TGTGCCAGCAGTGGGGCGAGGGTGAGCGGGGCCAACGTCCTGACTTTC. It is translated as CASSGARVSGANVLTF.

There are many counts of this clonotype. The CDR3 DNA reads TGTGCCAGCAGTGAATGGGGACAGGGTCCTCACCACTACGAGCAGTACTTC. Its translation: CASSEWGQGPHHYEQYF. This sequence joins TRBV25-1 and TRBJ2-7, with TRBD1 matching over 9 bases. V shed 1 base, J shed 3 bases, and the junction held 10 bases outside the gene matches. CDR1 and CDR2 (germline): MGHDK, SYGVNS. The CDR3 has 17 residues.

The CDR3 coding sequence is TGTGCCAGCAGCTTTGAGGGACAGTATAATTCACCCCTCCACTTT. Translating gives CASSFEGQYNSPLHF. This chain uses TRBV7-4 with TRBJ1-6, with 7 bases lining up with TRBD1. The CDR3 has 15 amino acids. CDR1 and CDR2 (germline): SGHVT, SQSDAQ. V was clipped by 3 bases and J by 4 bases; unmatched bases: 3.

A note on this clonotype: Since a much larger clone is just one base distant, this may be a read error. The V and J genes are TRBV20-1 and TRBJ2-7; D could derive from TRBD1 or TRBD2 (6 bases each). This CDR3 is 13 amino acids long. Germline V gene sequence: CDR1 DFQATT, CDR2 SNEGSKA (reference sequence). Trimming left V 1 base short and J 6 bases short, with 13 bases between. The CDR3 region has the DNA TGCAGTGCTAGAGTTATTGGAGGGGGCGAGCAGTACTTC. Protein: CSARVIGGGEQYF.

This clonotype has a handful of counts. This sequence joins TRBV12-3 or TRBV12-4 and TRBJ2-7, with a possible D match to TRBD2 (5 bases). This CDR3 is 12 amino acids long. V was cut by 1 base and J by 6 bases, with 7 bases left in between. CDR3: CASSLGGFEQYF. For the CDR3, the DNA is TGTGCCAGCAGTTTAGGAGGGTTCGAGCAGTACTTC.

This clonotype occurred many times. The V gene is TRBV10-3, the J gene TRBJ2-7; weak D call: TRBD1 (6 bases). CDR1 ENHRY and CDR2 SYGVKD come from the germline V gene. The V gene lost 5 bases and the J gene lost 4 bases, with 9 bases spanning the gap. The CDR3 is 12 amino acids. The CDR3 coding sequence is TGTGCCATCAGTTTAACAGGGTACGAGCAGTACTTC. It translates to CAISLTGYEQYF.